The next 8 T cell receptor beta chains were all read from a single sample in a study of naive and memory T cell subsets. The beta constant-region primer was an equimolar mix of two oligonucleotides covering TRBC1 and TRBC2. Nested alpha and beta constant-region primers with the SP2 primer drove four PCR rounds on ligated cDNA. TCRdb independently ran MiXCR on the UMI-ligation and nested PCR reads; one entry per CDR3 protein. This sample yields about 120,000 distinct CDR3 sequences, of which 35% to 45% are seen a single time; about 0.85% belongs to the top ten. Sequencing was done on a sample of central memory CD4+ T cells from blood. Receptor source: a human donor in good health.

This clonotype turned up a few times. The J gene is TRBJ2-2, the V gene TRBV18; D is perhaps TRBD1 (6 bases). The CDR3 is 16 residues long. The V gene's germline CDR1 is KGHSH and CDR2 LQKENI. The germline V and J ends were trimmed by 4 bases and 3 bases, with 15 bases remaining between them. The CDR3 sequence is CASSRPTGIDTGELFF. CDR3 DNA: TGTGCCAGCTCACGTCCAACAGGGATTGACACCGGGGAGCTGTTTTTT.

The rearrangement links TRBV20-1 to TRBJ2-1; 7 nucleotides agree with TRBD2. Germline V lookup: CDR1 DFQATT, CDR2 SNEGSKA (reference sequence). The CDR3 has 18 residues. V was clipped by 0 bases and J by 3 bases; unmatched bases: 14. CDR3 region: CSARDTKGGLDYYNEQFF. CDR3 nucleotides: TGCAGTGCTAGAGATACAAAAGGAGGACTAGACTACTACAATGAGCAGTTCTTC.

The chain couples TRBV20-1 to TRBJ1-4; possibly TRBD1 for D (6 bases). V was clipped by 0 bases and J by 7 bases, with 12 bases between them. The CDR3 spans 14 residues. The germline V gene has CDR1 DFQATT and CDR2 SNEGSKA (reference sequence). CDR3 nucleotide sequence: TGCAGTGCTAGAGATGGGGGAGGGGGTGAAAAACTGTTTTTT. This encodes CSARDGGGGEKLFF.

The V and J genes are TRBV5-4 and TRBJ1-1, with D uncertain. The CDR3 contains 14 residues. Germline CDR1 is SGHNT and CDR2 is YYREEE (reference sequence). V was trimmed by 0 bases and J by 1 base, leaving 7 bases between them. CDR3 DNA: TGTGCCAGCAGCTTGGCCCTGTGGAACACTGAAGCTTTCTTT. Protein sequence: CASSLALWNTEAFF.

This clonotype has only one observation. V and J are TRBV28 and TRBJ2-4; D perhaps matches TRBD2 (6 bases). Trimming removed 10 bases at V and 1 base at J, with 20 bases between. The CDR3 totals 16 residues. Per the germline V gene, CDR1 is MDHEN and CDR2 is SYDVKM. The CDR3 protein is CATRRHGGYAKNIQYF. CDR3 coding DNA: TGTGCCACCAGGCGACACGGGGGTTATGCCAAAAACATTCAGTACTTC.

The V call is TRBV11-2, the J call TRBJ2-7, with a weak D call TRBD2 (6 bases). Germline V gene data show CDR1 as SGHAT and CDR2 as FQNNGV. V was pared by 3 bases and J by 0 bases, with 9 bases between. The length of the CDR3 is 14 residues. This CDR3 is CASSFTSSSYEQYF. The CDR3 region has the DNA TGTGCCAGCAGCTTTACTAGCAGCTCCTACGAGCAGTACTTC. The variable domain in full, completed from reference TRBV11-2 and TRBJ2-7, reads EAGVAQSPRYKIIEKRQSVAFWCNPISGHATLYWYQQILGQGPKLLIQFQNNGVVDDSQLPKDRFSAERLKGVDSTLKIQPAKLEDSAVYLCASSFTSSSYEQYFGPGTRLTVT.

This clonotype was seen a handful of times. The rearrangement uses TRBV7-2 and TRBJ2-5; the D is unclear. Germline V gene data show CDR1 as SGHTA and CDR2 as FQGNSA. The CDR3 contains 12 residues. V was pared by 2 bases and J by 13 bases, with 14 bases between. The CDR3 bases are TGTGCCAGCAGCTTACCGACCCAACCCGGGTACTTC. Its translation is CASSLPTQPGYF.

The rearrangement joins TRBV3-1 to TRBJ1-1, with D hard to call. V shed 1 base and J shed 2 bases, with 8 bases lying between them. This CDR3 comprises 14 residues. CDR1 LGHDT and CDR2 YNNKEL come from the germline V gene (reference sequence). The CDR3 coding sequence is TGTGCCAGCAGCCAAGGTCCACCCAACACTGAAGCTTTCTTT. Residues: CASSQGPPNTEAFF.